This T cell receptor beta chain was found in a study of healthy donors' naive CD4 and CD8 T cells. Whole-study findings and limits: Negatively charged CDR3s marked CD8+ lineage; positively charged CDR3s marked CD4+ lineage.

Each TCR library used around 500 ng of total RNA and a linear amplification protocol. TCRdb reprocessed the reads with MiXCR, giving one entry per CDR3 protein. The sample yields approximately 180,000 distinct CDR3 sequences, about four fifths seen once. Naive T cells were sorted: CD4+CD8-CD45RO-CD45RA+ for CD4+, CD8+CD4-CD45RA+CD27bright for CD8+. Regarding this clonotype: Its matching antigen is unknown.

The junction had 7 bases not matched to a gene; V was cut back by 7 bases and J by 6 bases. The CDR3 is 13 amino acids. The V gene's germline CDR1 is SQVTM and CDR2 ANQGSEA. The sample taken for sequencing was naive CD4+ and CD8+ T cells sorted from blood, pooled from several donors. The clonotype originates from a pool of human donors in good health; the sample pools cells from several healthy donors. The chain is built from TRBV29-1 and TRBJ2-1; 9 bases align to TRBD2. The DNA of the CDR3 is TGCAGCGCCAAGGGACTAGCCCCCAATGAGCAGTTCTTC. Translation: CSAKGLAPNEQFF.